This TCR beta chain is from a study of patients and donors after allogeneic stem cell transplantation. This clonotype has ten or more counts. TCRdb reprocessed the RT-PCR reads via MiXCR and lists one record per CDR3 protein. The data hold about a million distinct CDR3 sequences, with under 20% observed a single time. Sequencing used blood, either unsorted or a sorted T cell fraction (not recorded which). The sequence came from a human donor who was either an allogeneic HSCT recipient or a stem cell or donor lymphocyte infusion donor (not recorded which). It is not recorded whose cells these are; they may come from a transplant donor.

The CDR3 nucleotides are TGTGCCAGCAGTTTTGCATCGATAGAAGCTTTCTTT. This translates into CASSFASIEAFF. The chain employs TRBV12-3 or TRBV12-4 and TRBJ1-1, with D uncertain. The CDR3 extends over 12 amino acids. The V gene lost 3 bases and the J gene lost 8 bases, with 10 bases spanning the gap.